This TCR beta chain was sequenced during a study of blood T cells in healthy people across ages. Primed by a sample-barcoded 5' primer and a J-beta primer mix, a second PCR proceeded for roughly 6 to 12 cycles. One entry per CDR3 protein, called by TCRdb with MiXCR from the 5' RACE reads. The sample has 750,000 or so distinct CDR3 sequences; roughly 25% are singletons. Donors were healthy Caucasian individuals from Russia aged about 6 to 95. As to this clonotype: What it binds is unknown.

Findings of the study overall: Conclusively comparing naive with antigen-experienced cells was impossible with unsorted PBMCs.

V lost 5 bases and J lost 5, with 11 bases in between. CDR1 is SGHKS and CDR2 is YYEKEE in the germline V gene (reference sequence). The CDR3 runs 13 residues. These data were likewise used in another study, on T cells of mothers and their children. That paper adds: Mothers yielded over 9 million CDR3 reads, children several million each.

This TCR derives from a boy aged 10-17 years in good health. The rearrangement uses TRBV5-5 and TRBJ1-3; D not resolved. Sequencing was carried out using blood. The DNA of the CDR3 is TGTGCCAGCAGTGGTGGCCCTAGAAACACCATATATTTT. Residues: CASSGGPRNTIYF.